This TCR beta chain was sequenced in a study of T-cell reconstitution after alpha-beta-depleted transplantation in children. Researchers prepared the TCRbeta library using unique molecular identifiers, the study reports. TCRdb passed the PCR reads through MiXCR, listing each CDR3 protein once. The sample contains about 400,000 distinct CDR3 sequences, about a fifth of which appear only once. The starting material was PBMCs from the stem cell graft donor, obtained from the stem cell graft. This clonotype was obtained from a human donor who donated a stem cell graft to a child with acute myeloid leukemia.

The CDR3 spells CASSSFGGRGEQFF. As DNA, the CDR3 is TGTGCCAGCAGTTCTTTTGGCGGGAGGGGTGAGCAGTTCTTC. V gene TRBV12-3 or TRBV12-4 combines with J gene TRBJ2-1; 9 bases map to TRBD2. This CDR3 has 14 amino acids. The V and J ends lost 4 bases and 9 bases, in that order; junction bases with no gene match: 7.